The clone carrying this T cell receptor (beta chain) was recorded a few times. Its antigen is still unknown. Preparation methods for the bulk TCR libraries were those previously described, with listed TCR primers. TCRdb called the PCR reads again in MiXCR, with one record for every CDR3 protein. Altogether about 640,000 distinct CDR3 sequences are present, about 20% being singletons, with the ten largest covering roughly 0.83%. These data originate in a study of molecular identifiers for immune sequencing clone quantification. The study's findings and limits: Clones of above 20 RNA copies carried over 97% of effector molecules; in naive cells they carried under 1%.

The CDR3 has 15 residues. Trimming cost V 3 bases and J 5 bases; bases outside gene matches: 9. From germline, CDR1 is SEHNR and CDR2 FQNEAQ (reference sequence). Using a CD8+CD4-CCR7+CD45RA+ phenotype, naive CD8 T cells were sorted. The receptor was isolated from a human donor in good health. Some libraries in this study had Jurkat cell RNA spiked in. This chain links TRBV7-9 with TRBJ1-1; 7 bases are a match to TRBD1. Sequencing was performed on naive CD8+ T cells from blood, with Jurkat cell RNA spiked in. Subset of the sample: FACS-sorted CD8+CD4-CCR7+CD45RA+ naive T cells. As DNA, the CDR3 is TGTGCCAGCAGCTTGGGACAGAGGGCGCATACTGAAGCTTTCTTT. Translation gives CASSLGQRAHTEAFF.